This T cell receptor (beta chain) was profiled in a study of blood T cell repertoires in COVID-19. Study-wide background: From the United States, Italy and Spain came samples of acute and convalescent COVID-19.

Only in-frame clones appear in the TCRdb table, and some are missing; sequencing was by immunoSEQ multiplex PCR. In the table there are approximately 280,000 clones, approximately 84% of which are singletons. Followed over time, Seattle patients had been enrolled while infection was active. With 10 bases removed from V and 6 bases from J, the gap between germline ends came to 18 bases. The CDR3 length is 13 residues. The germline V gene has CDR1 MDHEN and CDR2 SYDVKM. The sample comprised peripheral blood. The sequence was collected from a human donor with COVID-19, enrolled during active disease. The donor label of this sample is uncertain. The rearrangement links TRBV28 to TRBJ1-2, with D perhaps TRBD1 (5 bases). The CDR3 loop is CATPPLGQDGYTF. CDR3 DNA: TGTGCCACCCCCCCCCTGGGGCAAGATGGCTACACCTTC.